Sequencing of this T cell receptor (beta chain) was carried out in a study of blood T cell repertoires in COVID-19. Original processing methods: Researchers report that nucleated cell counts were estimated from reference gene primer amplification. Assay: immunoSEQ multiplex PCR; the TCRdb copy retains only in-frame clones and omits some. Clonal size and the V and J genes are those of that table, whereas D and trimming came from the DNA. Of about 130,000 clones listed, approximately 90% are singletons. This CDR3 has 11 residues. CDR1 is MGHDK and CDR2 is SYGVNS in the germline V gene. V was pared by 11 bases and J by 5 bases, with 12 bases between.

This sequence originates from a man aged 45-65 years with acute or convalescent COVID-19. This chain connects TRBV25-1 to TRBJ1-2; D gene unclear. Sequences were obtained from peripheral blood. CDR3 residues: CAATGGYGYTF. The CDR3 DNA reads TGTGCCGCCACCGGAGGGTATGGCTACACCTTC.